This T cell receptor (beta chain) stems from a study of identifying expanded T cells in peripheral blood. Overall study results and limits: Approximately two-week clone count variance significantly increased as total template count grew.

For this clone: The antigen is unknown.

The repertoire was sequenced with immunoSEQ multiplex PCR; TCRdb's copy has only in-frame clones and lacks some. The table lists roughly 75,000 clones, 90% of them singletons. The CDR3 covers 12 residues. Trimming took 8 bases from V and 3 from J, leaving 10 bases between them. Germline CDR1 MGHDK, CDR2 SYGVNS. This rearrangement joins TRBV25-1 to TRBJ2-5; weak D call: TRBD1 (6 bases). Sequencing was performed on blood. This clonotype was sampled from a person aged 18 to 70 in good health. CDR3 DNA: TGTGCCAGCCGGGGACACGAAGAGACCCAGTACTTC. Its translation is CASRGHEETQYF. Full variable domain (rest looked up from reference TRBV25-1 and TRBJ2-5): EADIYQTPRYLVIGTGKKITLECSQTMGHDKMYWYQQDPGMELHLIHYSYGVNSTEKGDLSSESTVSRIRTEHFPLTLESARPSHTSQYLCASRGHEETQYFGPGTRLLVL.